A selection of T cell receptor beta chains follows, all from one sample in a study of OX40 agonist ivuxolimab in advanced cancers. The protocol was immunoSEQ multiplex PCR, while the TCRdb copy is restricted to in-frame clones and leaves out a portion. This sample has tens of thousands of clones, with 85% to 90% found just once. The sample was CD4+ or CD8+ T cells sorted from blood, taken in a trial of the OX40 agonist ivuxolimab. These receptors all stem from an adult with an advanced solid tumor such as melanoma, head and neck, liver or kidney cancer. Each CDR3 is given with its conserved first and last residue. D genes are given only for firm matches. Only some rows state a clone size, as once, few, many or a class for expanded clones.

clone size	D gene	J gene	V gene	CDR3 protein	CDR3 DNA
few	NA	TRBJ2-7	TRBV6-5	CASSVLGNEQYF	TGTGCCAGCAGTGTGCTAGGCAACGAGCAGTACTTC
NA	TRBD2	TRBJ2-5	TRBV14	CASSQEGPSGFSETQYF	TGTGCCAGCAGCCAAGAAGGCCCTAGCGGGTTTAGTGAGACCCAGTACTTC
NA	TRBD2	TRBJ2-7	TRBV7-9	CASSSGLAATYEQYF	TGTGCCAGCAGCTCCGGACTAGCCGCCACCTACGAGCAGTACTTC
NA	NA	TRBJ1-6	TRBV30	CAWSVRGGGSYNSPLHF	TGTGCCTGGAGTGTACGAGGGGGAGGGTCCTATAATTCACCCCTCCACTTT
NA	TRBD1	TRBJ1-2	TRBV5-1	CASSREPGQGANYGYTF	TGCGCCAGCAGCAGGGAGCCGGGACAGGGGGCTAACTATGGCTACACCTTC
NA	NA	TRBJ2-7	TRBV6-5	CASSNGAQYEQYF	TGTGCCAGCAGCAACGGTGCACAGTACGAGCAGTACTTC
NA	TRBD1	TRBJ2-7	TRBV6-5	CASSEPGQGAEQYF	TGTGCCAGCAGTGAGCCGGGACAGGGAGCCGAGCAGTACTTC
NA	NA	TRBJ1-1	TRBV7-9	CASSWSWDTEAFF	TGTGCCAGCAGCTGGTCGTGGGACACTGAAGCTTTCTTT
NA	TRBD1	TRBJ2-7	TRBV5-1	CASSRDRVFPHYEQYF	TGCGCCAGCAGCCGGGACAGGGTATTCCCACACTACGAGCAGTACTTC
NA	NA	TRBJ1-5	TRBV5-5	CASSSRTPGQPQHF	TGTGCCAGCAGTTCCCGGACACCGGGACAGCCCCAGCATTTT
NA	NA	TRBJ2-5	TRBV14	CASSHREWETQYF	TGTGCCAGCAGCCATAGGGAATGGGAGACCCAGTACTTC
NA	TRBD2	TRBJ2-1	TRBV6-6	CASSYAPTSGTEQFF	TGTGCCAGCAGTTACGCACCGACTAGCGGGACCGAGCAGTTCTTC
NA	NA	TRBJ2-7	TRBV4-1	CASSQVVIHEQYF	TGCGCCAGCAGCCAAGTGGTGATCCACGAGCAGTACTTC
NA	TRBD2	TRBJ2-1	TRBV9	CASSVVGSGSNEQFF	TGTGCCAGCAGCGTAGTCGGTAGCGGGAGTAATGAGCAGTTCTTC
NA	NA	TRBJ2-1	TRBV6-5	CASSYNGLAGEQFF	TGTGCCAGCAGTTACAACGGGTTAGCCGGTGAGCAGTTCTTC
NA	NA	TRBJ1-2	TRBV7-9	CASSRGSFRAGYTF	TGTGCCAGCAGCCGAGGATCATTCAGGGCTGGCTACACCTTC